Each of the 25 T cell receptor beta chains below was sequenced from the same sample in a study of human T cells and chemical hapten exposure. The time point here: patch test 1, 2 weeks after DPC sensitization. Specified treatment: therapeutic diphenylcyclopropenone sensitization with weekly scalp DPC. TCRdb re-analysed the RACE reads in MiXCR, keeping a single row per CDR3 protein. The table shows 150,000 or so distinct CDR3 sequences, with approximately 14% occurring only once. This material consisted of whole blood, taken in connection with sensitization to the hapten diphenylcyclopropenone (DPC). These TCRs come from a woman aged 25-40 years with alopecia areata. Some clones in this sample may be carry-over from other donors' samples.

The CDR3 DNA follows: TGCAGCGTGAAGATGAACACTGAAGCTTTCTTT. This sequence encodes CSVKMNTEAFF. The chain employs TRBV29-1 and TRBJ1-1; no firm D call. This CDR3 comprises 11 residues. V lost 6 bases and J lost 0, with 5 bases in between. Germline loops: CDR1 SQVTM, CDR2 ANQGSEA.

This clonotype was seen ten or more times. The chain employs TRBV6-5 and TRBJ1-2; no clear D. Trimming stripped 5 bases from V and 5 bases from J, with 12 bases between. The V gene's germline CDR1 is MNHEY and CDR2 SVGAGI. This CDR3 region has 13 residues. The CDR3 sequence: CASSPDEMYGYTF. CDR3 DNA sequence: TGTGCCAGCAGTCCCGACGAGATGTATGGCTACACCTTC.

This clonotype was counted at least ten times. The J gene is TRBJ1-5, the V gene TRBV7-9; tentative D call: TRBD1 (5 bases). The CDR3 is 14 residues long. Germline-derived CDR1 and CDR2 are SEHNR and FQNEAQ (reference sequence). V shed 3 bases and J shed 0 bases, with 6 bases lying between them. The CDR3 reads CASSFDSSNQPQHF. The CDR3 DNA reads as TGTGCCAGCAGCTTCGACAGTAGCAATCAGCCCCAGCATTTT.

V usage is TRBV18 and J usage is TRBJ1-4; D ambiguous. The length of the CDR3 is 16 residues. The germline CDR1 and CDR2 sequences are KGHSH and LQKENI. V was trimmed by 3 bases and J by 0 bases, leaving 11 bases between them. CDR3 sequence (DNA): TGTGCCAGCTCACCTTTGACGGAGACAACTAATGAAAAACTGTTTTTT. This sequence encodes CASSPLTETTNEKLFF. Looking up the rest from reference TRBV18 and TRBJ1-4 gives the full variable domain: NAGVMQNPRHLVRRRGQEARLRCSPMKGHSHVYWYRQLPEEGLKFMVYLQKENIIDESGMPKERFSAEFPKEGPSILRIQQVVRGDSAAYFCASSPLTETTNEKLFFGSGTQLSVL.

Many counts were recorded for this clonotype. The rearrangement joins TRBV28 to TRBJ2-7; D may match TRBD1 or TRBD2 (5 bases each). Trimming took off 3 bases at V and 3 bases at J, with 15 bases between the two ends. CDR1 is MDHEN, CDR2 SYDVKM, per germline. This CDR3 region has 15 residues. The CDR3 reads CASSFTPGRNYEQYF. The CDR3 nucleotides are TGTGCCAGCAGTTTTACCCCGGGACGAAACTACGAGCAGTACTTC.

This clonotype has ten or more counts. The chain combines TRBV28 with TRBJ1-2, with unresolved D. V was trimmed by 2 bases and J by 0 bases, leaving 7 bases between them. Germline lookup yields CDR1 MDHEN and CDR2 SYDVKM. The CDR3 length is 14 residues. The DNA for the CDR3 is TGTGCCAGCAGTTTAGGGATTACTAACTATGGCTACACCTTC. Its protein product is CASSLGITNYGYTF.

The rearrangement links TRBV29-1 to TRBJ1-1; 8 bases are a match to TRBD1. This CDR3 has 14 residues. Germline V lookup: CDR1 SQVTM, CDR2 ANQGSEA. V lost 5 bases and J lost 7; bases outside the gene matches: 12. This CDR3 reads CSVRYRTGPFEAFF. In nucleotides, the CDR3 is TGCAGCGTTCGATATCGGACAGGGCCATTTGAAGCTTTCTTT.

The CDR3 loop is CSAPSGSGYEQFF. As DNA, the CDR3 is TGCAGTGCCCCGAGCGGGAGTGGCTATGAGCAGTTCTTC. The V call is TRBV20-1, the J call TRBJ2-1, with 8 bases that match TRBD2. The CDR3 is made up of 13 amino acids. The germline gives CDR1 DFQATT, CDR2 SNEGSKA (reference sequence). V lost 6 bases to trimming and J lost 8 bases; unmatched junction nucleotides: 9.

The sample holds a few counts of this clonotype. The gene calls are TRBV20-1 and TRBJ2-7; 8 positions match TRBD2. Germline lookup yields CDR1 DFQATT and CDR2 SNEGSKA (reference sequence). Trimming removed 5 bases from V and 3 bases from J; junction bases left unmatched: 12. The CDR3 is made up of 15 amino acids. The CDR3 spells CSALEPGLDLYEQYF. The CDR3 DNA follows: TGCAGTGCTCTTGAACCGGGACTAGATCTCTACGAGCAGTACTTC.

This clonotype was counted between two and nine times. The chain recombines TRBV7-2 with TRBJ2-3, with D maybe TRBD2 (6 bases). Germline CDR1 and CDR2: SGHTA and FQGNSA. Deletions cut 5 bases from V and 0 bases from J, with 9 bases between. The CDR3 runs 14 residues. The chain's CDR3 is CASSATRSTDTQYF. The CDR3, as DNA: TGTGCCAGCAGCGCGACTAGGAGCACAGATACGCAGTATTTT.

This clonotype has a handful of counts. The chain uses TRBV9 and TRBJ1-1; no reliable D call. The germline V gene encodes CDR1 SGDLS and CDR2 YYNGEE. The V gene lost 4 bases and the J gene lost 0 bases, with 7 bases spanning the gap. This CDR3 is 13 amino acids long. The chain's CDR3 is CASSPHLNTEAFF. CDR3 DNA sequence: TGTGCCAGCAGCCCACACTTGAACACTGAAGCTTTCTTT.

This clonotype occurred many times. The chain employs TRBV7-3 and TRBJ1-1; TRBD1 agrees at 7 bases. Looked up from germline, CDR1 is SGHTA and CDR2 is FQGTGA. The CDR3 is 14 amino acids. With V trimmed by 5 bases and J by 6 bases, 9 bases remained unmatched. CDR3 sequence: CASSPNTGVAEAFF. CDR3 sequence (DNA): TGTGCCAGCAGCCCGAATACAGGGGTCGCTGAAGCTTTCTTT.

This sequence joins TRBV9 and TRBJ2-4; TRBD2 is a possible D gene (6 bases). The V and J ends lost 4 bases and 2 bases respectively, with 13 bases between them. Germline V gives CDR1 SGDLS, CDR2 YYNGEE. The CDR3 extends over 15 amino acids. CDR3 nucleotide sequence: TGTGCCAGCAGCTTGGAGGGGCTACCCAAAAACATTCAGTACTTC. This encodes CASSLEGLPKNIQYF.

The rearrangement uses TRBV5-1 and TRBJ2-5, with D maybe TRBD1 (5 bases). Deletions cut 4 bases from V and 1 base from J, with 8 bases between. This CDR3 has 13 amino acids. In germline, CDR1 is SGHRS, CDR2 YFSETQ. The CDR3 coding sequence is TGCGCCAGCAGCCGACAGCTCCAAGAGACCCAGTACTTC. This codes for CASSRQLQETQYF.

This clonotype was seen repeatedly, ten times or more. The chain carries TRBV18 and TRBJ2-2; D is uncertain. Trimming removed 5 bases at V and 0 bases at J, with 10 bases between. Germline V gives CDR1 KGHSH, CDR2 LQKENI. This CDR3 spans 15 amino acids. The CDR3 loop is CASSGPDSNTGELFF. In DNA form, the CDR3 reads TGTGCCAGCTCAGGACCTGATTCGAACACCGGGGAGCTGTTTTTT.

The genes are TRBV19 and TRBJ2-1; 11 bases fit TRBD2. This CDR3 is 15 amino acids long. Germline V gene sequence: CDR1 LNHDA, CDR2 SQIVND (reference sequence). V lost 8 bases and J lost 7; bases outside the gene matches: 10. The CDR3 spells CASGISGGAGNEQFF. In nucleotides, the CDR3 is TGTGCCAGTGGGATTAGCGGGGGGGCAGGGAATGAGCAGTTCTTC.

The rearrangement joins TRBV6-5 to TRBJ1-1, with D perhaps TRBD1 (5 bases). The CDR3 has 15 amino acids. Per the germline V gene, CDR1 is MNHEY and CDR2 is SVGAGI. Trimming took off 6 bases at V and 1 base at J, with 15 bases between the two ends. The CDR3 nucleotides are TGTGCCAGCAGCCCCCGGGGAGGGGCGAACACTGAAGCTTTCTTT. As protein: CASSPRGGANTEAFF.

This clonotype came up a few times. V and J are TRBV28 and TRBJ1-2; D call uncertain. The CDR3 is made up of 14 amino acids. V lost 9 bases to trimming and J lost 1 base, with 15 bases between them. Germline lookup yields CDR1 MDHEN and CDR2 SYDVKM. CDR3 sequence reads: CASLGSLLNYGYTF. In nucleotides, the CDR3 is TGTGCCAGTCTCGGGAGTCTGCTTAACTATGGCTACACCTTC.

The chain carries TRBV28 and TRBJ1-6, with D tentatively TRBD1 (5 bases). Between the trimmed V and J ends, which lost 3 bases and 6 bases, there was a span of 9 bases. In germline, CDR1 is MDHEN, CDR2 SYDVKM. The CDR3 contains 14 residues. For the CDR3, the DNA is TGTGCCAGCAGTTTCCTCAGGGTTAATTCACCCCTCCACTTT. The encoded protein is CASSFLRVNSPLHF.

In its sample, this clonotype was seen a few times. The chain is built from TRBV7-9 and TRBJ2-5; D is possibly TRBD1 or TRBD2 (5 bases each). This CDR3 has 12 amino acids. In germline, CDR1 is SEHNR, CDR2 FQNEAQ (reference sequence). The V end lost 1 base, the J end lost 7 bases, and 7 bases lay between the germline ends. CDR3 sequence: CASSLVGGTQYF. The CDR3 coding sequence is TGTGCCAGCAGCTTAGTTGGGGGGACCCAGTACTTC.

The chain carries TRBV5-4 and TRBJ2-7, with TRBD1 as a possible D gene (6 bases). Trimming stripped 4 bases from V and 2 bases from J, with 13 bases between. From germline, CDR1 is SGHNT and CDR2 YYREEE (reference sequence). CDR3 size: 14 residues. CDR3 bases: TGTGCCAGCAGCAGTGGGGGCGGCCCCTACGAGCAGTACTTC. It yields the protein CASSSGGGPYEQYF.

The chain carries TRBV29-1 and TRBJ2-7; D is possibly TRBD1 (5 bases). Germline V CDR1 and CDR2: SQVTM, ANQGSEA. Trimming took 6 bases from V and 0 from J, leaving 9 bases between them. This CDR3 contains 12 residues. The CDR3 protein is CSVQTASYEQYF. CDR3 bases: TGCAGCGTCCAGACAGCCTCCTACGAGCAGTACTTC.

This clonotype was observed a handful of times. This chain joins TRBV28 and TRBJ1-1, with D hard to call. This CDR3 region has 15 residues. The germline CDR1 and CDR2 sequences are MDHEN and SYDVKM. V was trimmed by 6 bases and J by 3 bases, leaving 17 bases between them. The chain's CDR3 is CASSSHQRRYTEAFF. CDR3 DNA sequence: TGTGCCAGCAGCTCACACCAGCGCCGTTACACTGAAGCTTTCTTT.

This rearrangement joins TRBV3-1 to TRBJ1-5; D not resolved. Trimming stripped 1 base from V and 1 base from J, with 5 bases between. The germline gives CDR1 LGHDT, CDR2 YNNKEL (reference sequence). The CDR3 spans 14 residues. CDR3 bases: TGTGCCAGCAGCCAAGCTAGGAGCAATCAGCCCCAGCATTTT. Translated, it gives CASSQARSNQPQHF.

This clonotype was found a few times. This chain connects TRBV29-1 to TRBJ2-7, with 12 bases matching TRBD2. The V and J ends lost 2 bases and 12 bases, in that order; junction bases with no gene match: 11. Germline CDR1 reads SQVTM; CDR2 reads ANQGSEA. The CDR3 is 14 residues long. As DNA, the CDR3 is TGCAGCGTTGAACATACCGGACTAGCGGGAAAATTGTACTTC. Its protein is CSVEHTGLAGKLYF.